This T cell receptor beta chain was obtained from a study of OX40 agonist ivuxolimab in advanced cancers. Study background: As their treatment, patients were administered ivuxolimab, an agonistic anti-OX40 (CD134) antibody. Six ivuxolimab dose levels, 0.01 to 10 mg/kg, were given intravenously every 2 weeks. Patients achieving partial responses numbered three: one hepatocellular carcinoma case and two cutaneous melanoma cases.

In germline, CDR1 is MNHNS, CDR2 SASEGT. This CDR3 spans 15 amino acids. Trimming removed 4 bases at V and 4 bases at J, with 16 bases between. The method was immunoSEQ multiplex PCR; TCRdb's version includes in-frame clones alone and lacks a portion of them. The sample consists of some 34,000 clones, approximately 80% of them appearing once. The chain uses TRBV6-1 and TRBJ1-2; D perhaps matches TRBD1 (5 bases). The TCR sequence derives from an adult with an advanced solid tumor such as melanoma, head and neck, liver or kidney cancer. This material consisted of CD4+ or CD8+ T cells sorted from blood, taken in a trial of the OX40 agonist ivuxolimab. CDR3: CASSVWRPGGYGYTF. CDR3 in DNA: TGTGCCAGCAGTGTGTGGAGGCCGGGGGGCTATGGCTACACCTTC.